Sequencing of this T cell receptor beta chain was carried out in a study of beta chain features in type 1 diabetes. Study observations and caveats: There was no resolution here of whether HLA type influences TCRB rearrangement. Among all four CD4+ subsets, Type 1 diabetes patients had TCRB CDR3s that were moderately but significantly shorter. Within patients, naive, central memory and Treg TCRB repertoires seemed more similar than within healthy donors.

Concerning this clone: Its cognate antigen is unknown. Its ends do not fully match the called genes, so a read error is possible.

Reverse transcribing all isolated RNA meant expressed TCRB transcripts were sequenced. The assay was immunoSEQ multiplex PCR, and TCRdb's table has in-frame clones only and misses some. Altogether approximately 46,000 clones are present, 35% to 55% being singletons, with the ten largest covering roughly 0.13%. Sequencing input: stem cell memory CD4+ T cells from blood. This TCR derives from a man aged 25 to 40 with type 1 diabetes.

CDR3 loop: CASSIGTGPQVGF. CDR3 in DNA: TGTGCCAGCAGTATCGGGACAGGGCCCCAGGTAGGGTTT. The rearrangement uses TRBV5-4 and TRBJ1-1; 9 positions match TRBD1. Germline CDR1 SGHNT, CDR2 YYREEE (reference sequence). This CDR3 comprises 13 residues.